This section outlines one T cell receptor beta chain sequence together with its context. Its recognized antigen is unknown. Per-base qualities were not stored, and no clone one base away is much larger. These data come from a study of blood T cell repertoires in COVID-19 (dated by TCRdb to the early 2020s). The study in broad terms: The collaborator samples originated in the United States, Italy and Spain and spanned the acute and convalescent phases of COVID-19. The prospective study material was composed of cDNA or gDNA derived from T cells, B-cell-depleted T cells, or PBMCs. Subjects who had been exposed to COVID-19, were actively infected with it, or had recovered from it provided the deeply sampled blood TCRbeta repertoires that made up the dataset. Where available, HLA class I and class II types were obtained from metadata supplied by the sample provider rather than from assay-based typing. The sample metadata nearly always contained a de-identified subject ID, COVID-19 status, age in years and sex. The repertoires were released in a freely available public database intended as a resource for research on the immune response to SARS-CoV-2. The samples were drawn from two sources: the first 160 participants of the ongoing ImmuneRACE study, and approximately 1,300 subjects contributed by 6 global collaborators. Results and caveats for the whole study, not just this receptor: The amount of clinical and demographic metadata varied by source and participant and was provided uncurated.

Another Seattle source contributed samples from volunteer blood donors who had recovered from COVID-19. Whole blood was collected in K2EDTA tubes by collaborating institutions according to the institutions' own protocols. For TCRbeta analysis, collaborators shipped samples in one of three forms: frozen whole blood, isolated PBMCs, or DNA extracted from either of those sample types. The immunoSEQ Assay, a bias-controlled multiplex PCR, was used to amplify TCRbeta CDR3 regions from genomic DNA. The published analysis was carried out like this. Within the assay, amplification of reference gene primers was used to estimate how many nucleated cells each sample contained. To quantify the absolute abundance of each unique TCRbeta CDR3 rearrangement, sequence reads were collapsed and filtered. For each sample, productive Simpson clonality was calculated as the square root of Simpson's diversity index across productive rearrangements. Sourced from immuneACCESS, this table was stored by TCRdb with only in-frame sequences that have V and J called. A share of the clones is absent; for the studies checked, an unresolved V gene accounts for under half, and the remainder has no known explanation. V, J and clone size derive from that table, while D and trimming were established from the DNA sequence. The sample data list 110,000 or so clones, and roughly 88% of these were observed just once. Clones ranked in the top ten supply 8% to 9.5% of the sample.

The CDR3 holds 17 amino acids from the cysteine to the phenylalanine. The CDR3 DNA has 51 bases and is translated from base 1. The V end loses 7 bases and the J end loses 4 bases, and a stretch of 23 bases separates them. CDR1 and CDR2 are drawn from the germline V gene: MNHEY, SVGEGT. The rearranged segments are TRBV6-2 or TRBV6-3 and TRBJ2-1; a tentative D call is TRBD2 (6 bases match). Sequenced sample: peripheral blood. This clonotype originated in an older woman who had recovered from COVID-19. The CDR3 protein: CASNPSRVGGGYNEQFF. At the DNA level, the sequence is TGTGCCAGCAACCCCTCGCGGGTGGGAGGAGGATACAATGAGCAGTTCTTC.